This TCR beta chain was identified in a study of cytomegalovirus exposure and HLA in healthy donors. A remark on this clone: Its cognate antigen is unknown.

Between the trimmed V and J ends, which lost 5 bases and 4 bases, there was a span of 15 bases. This CDR3 contains 15 residues. Per germline, CDR1 SGHTA and CDR2 FQGTGA. Use of 60 Vbeta and 13 Jbeta primers characterized the PCR. Measured with immunoSEQ multiplex PCR; TCRdb has only the in-frame clones, and not every one. The sample yields approximately 150,000 clones, about 78% seen once. The study sampled nominally healthy donors, though unrecorded immune exposures were likely. Study-level findings and limits: TCR beta chain V- and J-gene trimming was linked, in a later analysis, to a missense variant in DCLRE1C. The authors enumerated around 150 TCR beta chains as linked to cytomegalovirus. In a later analysis, several top co-occurrence clusters appeared linked to parvovirus B19, influenza, CMV and Epstein-Barr virus.

The sample comprised PBMCs. The chain uses TRBV7-3 and TRBJ2-1; D is possibly TRBD1 (5 bases). The sequence came from a woman between 45 and 65 years old in good health and CMV-seropositive. The CDR3, as DNA: TGTGCCAGCAGCCCGGCAGGGCCCCTATACAATGAGCAGTTCTTC. Encoded protein: CASSPAGPLYNEQFF.